This T cell receptor (beta chain) was found in a study of Ad26.COV2.S vaccination and SARS-CoV-2 variants. Study observations and caveats: Ad26.COV2.S recipients had broader spike-specific TCRs (P = 0.0014). There was a possibility that the TCR breadth and depth analyses underestimated total T cell responses.

TCRdb keeps only in-frame clones here, not all; method: immunoSEQ multiplex PCR. The repertoire has approximately 340,000 clones, roughly 94% of them found once; the top ten carry under 4%. A word on this clone: Its antigen remains unknown.

Material: peripheral blood, obtained after recovery from COVID-19. The clonotype originates from a human donor who had recovered from COVID-19.

The DNA of the CDR3 is TGTGCTAGTGCCGATATACAGGGAACTTTGGCCTACGAGCAGTACTTC. Encoded protein: CASADIQGTLAYEQYF. This chain uses TRBV12-5 with TRBJ2-7, with D perhaps TRBD1 (6 bases). Trimming cost V 7 bases and J 2 bases, with 21 bases left between them. CDR1 is LGHNT, CDR2 FRNRAP, per germline. The CDR3 runs 16 residues.